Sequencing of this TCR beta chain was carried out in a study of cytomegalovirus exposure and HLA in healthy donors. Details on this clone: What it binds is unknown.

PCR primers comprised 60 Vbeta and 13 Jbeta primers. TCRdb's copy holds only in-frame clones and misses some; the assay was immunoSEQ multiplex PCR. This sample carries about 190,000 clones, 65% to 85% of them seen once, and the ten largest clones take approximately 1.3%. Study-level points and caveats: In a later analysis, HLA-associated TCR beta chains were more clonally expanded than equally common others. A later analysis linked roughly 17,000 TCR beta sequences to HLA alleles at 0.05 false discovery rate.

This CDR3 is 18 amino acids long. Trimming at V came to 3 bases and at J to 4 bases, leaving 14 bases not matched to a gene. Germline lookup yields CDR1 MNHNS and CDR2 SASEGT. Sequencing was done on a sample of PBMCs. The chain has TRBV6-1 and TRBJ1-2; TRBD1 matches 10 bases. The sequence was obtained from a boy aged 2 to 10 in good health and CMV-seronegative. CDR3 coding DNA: TGTGCCAGCAGTGACGATGGGACAGGGGCCCCCACCACCTATGGCTACACCTTC. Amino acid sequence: CASSDDGTGAPTTYGYTF.